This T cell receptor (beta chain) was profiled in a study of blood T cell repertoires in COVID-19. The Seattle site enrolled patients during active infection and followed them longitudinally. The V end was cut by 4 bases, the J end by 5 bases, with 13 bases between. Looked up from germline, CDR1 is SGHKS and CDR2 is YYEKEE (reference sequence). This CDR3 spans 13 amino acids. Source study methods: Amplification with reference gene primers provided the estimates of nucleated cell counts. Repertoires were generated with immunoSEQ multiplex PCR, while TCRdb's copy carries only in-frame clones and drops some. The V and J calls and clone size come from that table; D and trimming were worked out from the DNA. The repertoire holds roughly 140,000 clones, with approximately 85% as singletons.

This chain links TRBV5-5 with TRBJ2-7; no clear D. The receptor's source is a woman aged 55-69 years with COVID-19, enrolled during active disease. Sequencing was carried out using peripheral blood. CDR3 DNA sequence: TGTGCCAGCAGCCCCCCGTGGCAGGACGAGCAGTACTTC. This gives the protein CASSPPWQDEQYF.